The next 29 T cell receptor beta chains were all read from a single sample in a study of blood T cell repertoires in COVID-19. Some clones are missing from TCRdb's copy, which holds only in-frame ones; the method was immunoSEQ multiplex PCR. The table has 200,000 or so clones, about 85% seen once. Sequences were obtained from PBMCs or T cells enriched from blood (not recorded which). Receptors originate from a woman in her 30s who had recovered from COVID-19.

The chain carries TRBV12-3 or TRBV12-4 and TRBJ1-2, with TRBD1 matching over 9 bases. Trimming cost V 3 bases and J 4 bases; bases outside gene matches: 0. This CDR3 comprises 13 residues. DNA for the CDR3: TGTGCCAGCAGTTTGGGACAGGGCTATGGCTACACCTTC. It translates to CASSLGQGYGYTF.

This clone was found a few times. The gene calls are TRBV25-1 and TRBJ2-1, with 10 bases aligning to TRBD1. The CDR3 runs to 15 residues. Trimming at V came to 8 bases and at J to 8 bases, leaving 12 bases not matched to a gene. Germline assignment: CDR1 MGHDK and CDR2 SYGVNS. The CDR3 coding sequence is TGTGCCAGCGGGGGACAGGGGAGAGTCATGGATGAGCAGTTCTTC. Protein sequence: CASGGQGRVMDEQFF.

The chain employs TRBV14 and TRBJ1-2; TRBD1 aligns across 8 bases. V lost 0 bases to trimming and J lost 4 bases; unmatched junction nucleotides: 1. CDR3 length: 14 residues. Germline values: CDR1 SGHDN, CDR2 FVKESK. CDR3 bases: TGTGCCAGCAGCCAAGACACAGGGGGCTATGGCTACACCTTC. This codes for CASSQDTGGYGYTF.

The chain recombines TRBV27 with TRBJ2-7; D uncertain. The CDR3 is made up of 14 amino acids. From germline, CDR1 is MNHEY and CDR2 SMNVEV (reference sequence). V gave up 6 bases and J gave up 6 bases, with 18 bases separating them. Here the CDR3 DNA reads TGTGCCAGCAGGGTGGCCACAAAGATGTTCGAGCAGTACTTC. Protein: CASRVATKMFEQYF.

This chain uses TRBV4-2 with TRBJ2-1; 10 bases line up with TRBD2. The CDR3 loop spans 20 amino acids. Losses at the gene ends were 0 bases for V and 7 bases for J; bases not matched to a gene: 18. Germline-derived CDR1 and CDR2 are LGHNA and YNFKEQ. The CDR3 region has the DNA TGTGCCAGCAGCCAAGATCTTCGCAGGGGGCTTAGCGGGGGGTCTAATGAGCAGTTCTTC. This codes for CASSQDLRRGLSGGSNEQFF.

The chain employs TRBV4-3 and TRBJ1-2, with a tentative D call TRBD1 (5 bases). The CDR3 totals 15 residues. Trimming took 6 bases from V and 5 from J, leaving 19 bases between them. Germline V gives CDR1 LGHNA, CDR2 YSLEER. The CDR3, as DNA: TGCGCCAGCAGGGGCAGGGCCCTCGGACCTTATGGCTACACCTTC. Its protein product is CASRGRALGPYGYTF.

This chain connects TRBV19 to TRBJ1-2, with 8 bases aligning to TRBD1. This CDR3 region has 14 residues. Per germline, CDR1 LNHDA and CDR2 SQIVND (reference sequence). The trim removed 10 bases at V and 4 bases at J, leaving 11 bases unmatched. CDR3 in DNA: TGTGCCACCGCTCTGGGGGACAGGACCTATGGCTACACCTTC. This encodes CATALGDRTYGYTF.

This clone was seen just once. The chain uses TRBV18 and TRBJ1-2; a possible D gene is TRBD1 (6 bases). Per the germline V gene, CDR1 is KGHSH and CDR2 is LQKENI. The CDR3 loop spans 13 amino acids. V was pared by 6 bases and J by 8 bases, with 16 bases between. The CDR3 sequence: CASSFGQMDGYTF. The CDR3 DNA follows: TGTGCCAGCTCCTTTGGACAGATGGACGGCTACACCTTC.

This clone was observed a handful of times. The chain carries TRBV6-2 or TRBV6-3 and TRBJ1-1; 8 bases fit TRBD1. The V gene's germline CDR1 is MNHEY and CDR2 SVGEGT. The CDR3 extends over 19 amino acids. V gave up 2 bases and J gave up 1 base; unmatched junction bases: 15. DNA for the CDR3: TGTGCCAGCAGTTACAAGAGGTCGGCAGGGGGCTGGGGGAACACTGAAGCTTTCTTT. Translating it yields CASSYKRSAGGWGNTEAFF.

This chain joins TRBV14 and TRBJ2-5, with D perhaps matching TRBD2 (5 bases). V lost 4 bases and J lost 5, with 5 bases in between. CDR3 size: 11 residues. Germline V gene lookup returns CDR1 SGHDN and CDR2 FVKESK. CDR3 nucleotide sequence: TGTGCCAGCAGCCGGGAGGAGACCCAGTACTTC. This encodes CASSREETQYF.

The chain carries TRBV7-9 and TRBJ2-4, with D maybe TRBD2 (6 bases). The CDR3 consists of 15 residues. V lost 5 bases and J 4 bases, leaving 15 bases between the germline ends. Germline V CDR1 and CDR2: SEHNR, FQNEAQ (reference sequence). The CDR3 is CASSNSRDLKNIQYF. The DNA of the CDR3 is TGTGCCAGCAGCAACAGCCGGGACTTGAAAAACATTCAGTACTTC.

V is TRBV9 and J is TRBJ1-4, with TRBD1 as a possible D gene (5 bases). This CDR3 spans 15 amino acids. Germline V gene sequence: CDR1 SGDLS, CDR2 YYNGEE. Trimming took 3 bases from V and 1 from J, leaving 10 bases between them. In DNA form, the CDR3 reads TGTGCCAGCAGCGCCCAGGGAGGAACTAATGAAAAACTGTTTTTT. Its protein is CASSAQGGTNEKLFF.

The chain couples TRBV21-1 to TRBJ2-1; the table's D call of TRBD1 was not tested on the DNA. TRBV21-1 is a pseudogene segment. CDR3 length: 17 residues. CDR3 nucleotides: TGTGCCAGCAGCAAAGCATGGACAAGCCCCAATTACAATGAGCAGTTCTTC. Amino acids: CASSKAWTSPNYNEQFF.

The table lists this clone with many counts. The V and J genes are TRBV7-2 and TRBJ1-5, with 7 bases matching TRBD1. Looked up from germline, CDR1 is SGHTA and CDR2 is FQGNSA. The V gene end was trimmed by 2 bases and the J gene end by 1 base; junction bases not matched to a gene: 5. The length of the CDR3 is 16 residues. CDR3 sequence (DNA): TGTGCCAGCAGCTTACGGACAGGTCGAAGCAATCAGCCCCAGCATTTT. It codes for CASSLRTGRSNQPQHF.

The chain is built from TRBV5-1 and TRBJ2-7, with 9 bases identical to TRBD2. This CDR3 spans 17 amino acids. The V segment lost 0 bases and the J segment 3 bases; nucleotides outside the gene matches: 10. CDR1 SGHRS and CDR2 YFSETQ come from the germline V gene. CDR3 bases: TGCGCCAGCAGCTTGGTTTCAGGGTCAGCGGGGGGCTACGAGCAGTACTTC. Its translation: CASSLVSGSAGGYEQYF.

This chain joins TRBV7-2 and TRBJ2-5; a weak D match, TRBD2 (7 bases). Germline values: CDR1 SGHTA, CDR2 FQGNSA. V was trimmed by 4 bases and J by 4 bases, leaving 16 bases between them. This CDR3 comprises 15 residues. The CDR3 DNA follows: TGTGCCAGCAGCTCGGAGGGGGGGGCGGGAGAGACCCAGTACTTC. Translation: CASSSEGGAGETQYF.

The CDR3 region is CASSFSDHYGYTF. The CDR3 DNA follows: TGCGCCAGCAGCTTCAGTGATCACTATGGCTACACCTTC. The chain carries TRBV5-1 and TRBJ1-2, with D unresolved. This CDR3 is 13 amino acids long. V was clipped by 2 bases and J by 3 bases, with 8 bases between them. CDR1 and CDR2 (germline): SGHRS, YFSETQ.

This clone showed up just once. DNA of the CDR3: TGTGCCACCACAGGGATTGGGGGAGGGAATGAGCAGTTCTTC. Amino acid sequence: CATTGIGGGNEQFF. V usage is TRBV10-3 and J usage is TRBJ2-1; D may be TRBD2 (7 bases). V was trimmed by 10 bases and J by 7 bases, leaving 20 bases between them. Looked up from germline, CDR1 is ENHRY and CDR2 is SYGVKD. This CDR3 region has 14 residues.

The V and J genes are TRBV4-1 and TRBJ1-2; 8 bases agree with TRBD1. The length of the CDR3 is 15 residues. After removal of 4 bases from V and 1 base from J, the junction contained 5 bases not matched to a gene. Germline CDR1 and CDR2: MGHRA and YSYEKL. CDR3 in DNA: TGCGCCAGCAGCCCAACGACAGGGGTTAACTATGGCTACACCTTC. This codes for CASSPTTGVNYGYTF.

This chain uses TRBV19 with TRBJ1-5; D not certain. CDR1 LNHDA and CDR2 SQIVND come from the germline V gene (reference sequence). This CDR3 spans 15 amino acids. Trimming took 2 bases from V and 4 from J, leaving 12 bases between them. This chain's CDR3 is CASSIRVSHNQPQHF. Written as DNA, the CDR3 is TGTGCCAGTAGTATACGGGTCAGCCATAATCAGCCCCAGCATTTT.

The chain carries TRBV5-6 and TRBJ2-5, with 10 bases fitting TRBD1. This CDR3 comprises 13 residues. Germline values: CDR1 SGHDT, CDR2 YYEEEE. After removal of 5 bases from V and 5 bases from J, the junction contained 3 bases not matched to a gene. The CDR3 reads CASRRQGAETQYF. The CDR3 region has the DNA TGTGCCAGCAGGAGACAGGGGGCCGAGACCCAGTACTTC.

V gene TRBV5-4 combines with J gene TRBJ1-2; 7 bases are shared with TRBD1. Germline lookup yields CDR1 SGHNT and CDR2 YYREEE (reference sequence). V was clipped by 4 bases and J by 6 bases; unmatched bases: 6. This CDR3 has 13 residues. CDR3 nucleotides: TGTGCCAGCAGCACACAGGGGTTTGATGGCTACACCTTC. This encodes CASSTQGFDGYTF.

CDR3 protein: CAISEGSLDTEAFF. The CDR3 nucleotides are TGTGCCATCAGTGAGGGCTCTCTGGACACTGAAGCTTTCTTT. This sequence joins TRBV10-3 and TRBJ1-1, with D hard to call. CDR3 size: 14 residues. Germline values: CDR1 ENHRY, CDR2 SYGVKD. The V and J ends lost 2 bases and 3 bases respectively, with 10 bases between them.

The chain has TRBV7-8 and TRBJ1-1, with TRBD1 as a possible D gene (5 bases). Trimming left V 5 bases short and J 0 bases short, with 13 bases between. The CDR3 spans 15 residues. Germline CDR1 and CDR2: SGHVS and FQNEAQ. The CDR3 spells CASSPPQGMNTEAFF. The CDR3 bases are TGTGCCAGCAGCCCACCCCAGGGCATGAACACTGAAGCTTTCTTT. Looking up the rest from reference TRBV7-8 and TRBJ1-1 gives the full variable domain: GAGVSQSPRYKVAKRGQDVALRCDPISGHVSLFWYQQALGQGPEFLTYFQNEAQLDKSGLPSDRFFAERPEGSVSTLKIQRTQQEDSAVYLCASSPPQGMNTEAFFGQGTRLTVV.

The rearrangement links TRBV7-2 to TRBJ1-2; D is ambiguous. Per the germline V gene, CDR1 is SGHTA and CDR2 is FQGNSA. The germline V and J ends were trimmed by 4 bases and 0 bases, with 9 bases remaining between them. The CDR3 is 14 amino acids. The CDR3 nucleotides are TGTGCCAGCAGCTCCCAGAAAGCTAACTATGGCTACACCTTC. It yields the protein CASSSQKANYGYTF.

This clone was detected once. The chain uses TRBV6-5 and TRBJ1-6; 7 bases are a match to TRBD1. CDR1 is MNHEY, CDR2 SVGAGI, per germline. This CDR3 has 14 residues. Germline trimming cut 5 bases from V and 6 bases from J; bases unmatched to any gene: 4. CDR3: CASSRDSINSPLHF. CDR3 DNA sequence: TGTGCCAGCAGTCGGGACAGTATTAATTCACCCCTCCACTTT.

The table lists this clone with a few counts. The chain is built from TRBV5-1 and TRBJ1-4; TRBD1 might be the D (5 bases). Trimming took off 1 base at V and 2 bases at J, with 12 bases between the two ends. CDR3 length: 16 residues. Germline values: CDR1 SGHRS, CDR2 YFSETQ. This CDR3 is CASSLQGTSTNEKLFF. CDR3 coding DNA: TGCGCCAGCAGCTTGCAGGGAACTTCCACTAATGAAAAACTGTTTTTT.

The V call is TRBV3-1 (or the pseudogene TRBV3-2), the J call TRBJ2-7, with 8 bases fitting TRBD1. V was pared by 7 bases and J by 4 bases, with 9 bases of the junction left unmatched. CDR3 length: 14 residues. In germline, CDR1 is LGHDT, CDR2 YNNKEL (reference sequence). The CDR3 reads CASTHGQGSYEQYF. The CDR3 DNA follows: TGTGCCAGCACCCACGGACAGGGATCGTACGAGCAGTACTTC.

This clone was detected a few times. The V gene is TRBV3-1 (or the pseudogene TRBV3-2), the J gene TRBJ2-2; D is uncertain. The length of the CDR3 is 16 residues. Germline V gene sequence: CDR1 LGHDT, CDR2 YNNKEL (reference sequence). The V end lost 1 base, the J end lost 1 base, and 10 bases lay between the germline ends. DNA for the CDR3: TGTGCCAGCAGCCAAGGCGCGACGGGGAACACCGGGGAGCTGTTTTTT. It translates to CASSQGATGNTGELFF.